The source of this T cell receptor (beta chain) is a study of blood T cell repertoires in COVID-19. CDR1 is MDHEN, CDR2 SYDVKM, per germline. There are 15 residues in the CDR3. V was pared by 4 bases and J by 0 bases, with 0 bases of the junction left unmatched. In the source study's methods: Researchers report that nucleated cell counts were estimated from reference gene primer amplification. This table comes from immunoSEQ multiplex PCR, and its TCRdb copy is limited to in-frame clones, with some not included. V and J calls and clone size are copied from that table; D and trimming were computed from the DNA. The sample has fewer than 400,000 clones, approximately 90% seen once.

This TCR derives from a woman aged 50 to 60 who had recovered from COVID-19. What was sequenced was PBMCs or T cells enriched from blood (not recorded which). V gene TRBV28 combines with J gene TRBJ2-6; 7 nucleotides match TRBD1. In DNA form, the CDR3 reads TGTGCCAGCAGTTCAGGGGGCTCTGGGGCCAACGTCCTGACTTTC. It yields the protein CASSSGGSGANVLTF.